The rows below give T cell receptor beta chains drawn from one sample of a study of post-analysis software for immune sequencing data. In TCRdb, the PCR reads were re-called with MiXCR into one record per CDR3 protein. The sample lists hundreds of thousands of distinct CDR3 sequences, 30% occurring once. Sequenced input: blood. These receptors were taken from a girl between 5 and 17 years old with multiple sclerosis. Each CDR3 is given with its conserved first and last residue. The order of the fields is J gene, D gene, CDR3 length, V gene, clone size, CDR3 protein, CDR3 DNA. The D gene is left open where the match is weak. The size of a clone is reported for some rows only, either as once, few or many, or as a class for expanded clones.

>TRBJ1-6|TRBD1|15|TRBV12-3/TRBV12-4|-
CASSSDRADNSPLHF
TGTGCCAGCAGTTCGGACAGGGCCGACAATTCACCCCTCCACTTT
>TRBJ2-5|-|12|TRBV29-1|few
CSVEMGGETQYF
TGCAGCGTTGAGATGGGGGGAGAGACCCAGTACTTC
>TRBJ2-5|TRBD1|15|TRBV6-1|few
CASSGRQGGQETQYF
TGTGCCAGCAGTGGGCGACAGGGGGGACAAGAGACCCAGTACTTC
>TRBJ2-7|-|17|TRBV27|few
CASSLYLPARKTYEQYF
TGTGCCAGCAGTTTATATCTCCCAGCACGGAAGACCTACGAGCAGTACTTC
>TRBJ2-7|TRBD1|15|TRBV4-3|-
CASRRDRAARYGQYF
TGCGCCAGCAGACGTGACAGGGCCGCCCGGTACGGGCAGTACTTC
>TRBJ2-5|-|14|TRBV6-5|many
CASSYSTGVETQYF
TGTGCCAGCAGTTACTCGACTGGAGTGGAGACCCAGTACTTC
>TRBJ2-7|TRBD2|15|TRBV6-5|few
CASSRYLAGEAEQYF
TGTGCCAGCAGTCGATATCTAGCGGGAGAAGCCGAGCAGTACTTC
>TRBJ2-1|TRBD2|16|TRBV7-9|-
CASSSPGLASYNEQFF
TGTGCCAGCAGCTCGCCGGGACTAGCGTCCTACAATGAGCAGTTCTTC
>TRBJ2-3|TRBD2|16|TRBV11-2|few
CASSLVGRASSDTQYF
TGTGCCAGCAGCTTAGTTGGGAGGGCAAGTTCAGATACGCAGTATTTT
>TRBJ2-7|-|16|TRBV7-2|few
CASSFRMGGAGYEQYF
TGTGCCAGCAGCTTTCGTATGGGGGGAGCTGGGTACGAGCAGTACTTC
>TRBJ2-3|TRBD2|18|TRBV5-1|-
CASSLVPSGGLNADTQYF
TGCGCCAGCAGCTTGGTCCCTAGCGGGGGGCTCAACGCAGATACGCAGTATTTT
>TRBJ2-6|-|16|TRBV10-3|-
CAISDDTFSGANVLTF
TGTGCCATCAGTGACGACACCTTCTCTGGGGCCAACGTCCTGACTTTC
>TRBJ1-2|-|14|TRBV20-1|few
CSAAPPGPLSSYTF
TGCAGTGCTGCTCCCCCGGGACCCCTTTCGAGCTACACCTTC
>TRBJ2-3|TRBD2|17|TRBV12-3/TRBV12-4|-
CASVGMAGGGWADTQYF
TGTGCCAGCGTTGGTATGGCGGGAGGTGGTTGGGCAGATACGCAGTATTTT
>TRBJ2-3|-|15|TRBV5-1|-
CASSLDRPRTDTQYF
TGCGCCAGCAGCTTGGACAGGCCCCGCACAGATACGCAGTATTTT
>TRBJ2-1|-|16|TRBV20-1|-
CSARDVLGRAGNEQFF
TGCAGTGCTAGAGATGTCTTGGGCAGGGCGGGCAATGAGCAGTTCTTC
>TRBJ2-7|TRBD1|14|TRBV4-3|many
CASSQRTGGDEQYF
TGCGCCAGCAGCCAGCGGACAGGGGGCGACGAGCAGTACTTC
>TRBJ2-7|TRBD1|16|TRBV5-1|many
CASSLLGQGLTGEQYF
TGCGCCAGCAGCTTGTTGGGACAGGGGCTTACGGGCGAGCAGTACTTC
>TRBJ1-2|-|14|TRBV6-2/TRBV6-3|-
CASTTGRSVYGYTF
TGTGCCAGCACGACAGGCCGATCCGTCTATGGCTACACCTTC
>TRBJ1-1|-|12|TRBV20-1|-
CSAAQGSSEAFF
TGCAGTGCTGCACAGGGTTCTTCTGAAGCTTTCTTT
>TRBJ1-4|TRBD1|13|TRBV6-5|-
CASRTTGKEKLFF
TGTGCCAGCAGAACGACAGGGAAGGAAAAACTGTTTTTT
>TRBJ1-1|-|12|TRBV11-2|-
CASSLADRPAFF
TGTGCCAGCAGCTTAGCGGACCGCCCGGCTTTCTTT
>TRBJ1-3|-|16|TRBV6-6|once
CASSRSPGAPGNTIYF
TGTGCCAGCAGCCGGAGTCCGGGGGCGCCTGGAAACACCATATATTTT
>TRBJ2-3|-|13|TRBV10-3|many
CAIRGDSTDTQYF
TGTGCCATCAGGGGGGACAGCACAGATACGCAGTATTTT
>TRBJ2-1|-|15|TRBV7-9|-
CASSLVRVSYNEQFF
TGTGCCAGCAGCTTAGTCAGGGTCTCCTACAATGAGCAGTTCTTC
>TRBJ1-5|-|14|TRBV12-3/TRBV12-4|few
CASTGPNSNQPQHF
TGTGCCAGCACCGGGCCTAATAGCAATCAGCCCCAGCATTTT
>TRBJ2-7|TRBD2|15|TRBV6-2/TRBV6-3|few
CASSSIGTRRYEQYF
TGTGCCAGCAGTTCCATCGGGACTAGAAGGTACGAGCAGTACTTC
>TRBJ2-5|-|11|TRBV12-3/TRBV12-4|-
CASRLKETQYF
TGTGCCAGCAGACTCAAAGAGACCCAGTACTTC
>TRBJ2-4|-|15|TRBV4-3|-
CASSQDYGLLAAWNF
TGCGCCAGCAGCCAAGATTACGGGCTACTCGCGGCATGGAACTTC
>TRBJ2-7|-|14|TRBV5-1|-
CASSLTPKPDEQYF
TGCGCCAGCAGCTTAACTCCCAAACCCGACGAGCAGTACTTC
>TRBJ1-6|-|16|TRBV6-5|few
CASSRFVQRGSSPLHF
TGTGCCAGCAGCCGCTTTGTACAGCGTGGGAGTTCACCCCTCCACTTT
>TRBJ2-7|-|14|TRBV10-3|few
CASAGGENSGKQYF
TGTGCCTCGGCGGGTGGGGAAAATTCGGGGAAGCAGTACTTC
>TRBJ2-1|-|15|TRBV5-1|many
CASSLFGLTYNEQFF
TGCGCCAGCAGCTTGTTCGGCCTCACCTACAATGAGCAGTTCTTC
>TRBJ1-1|-|12|TRBV6-6|few
CASSYGAPEAFF
TGTGCCAGCAGTTACGGGGCTCCTGAAGCTTTCTTT
>TRBJ2-1|TRBD2|16|TRBV4-2|once
CASSQAGTSGPNEQFF
TGTGCCAGCAGCCAAGCCGGGACTAGCGGGCCCAATGAGCAGTTCTTC
>TRBJ2-7|TRBD2|15|TRBV20-1|-
CSALRGGQPSYEQYF
TGCAGTGCCCTACGGGGGGGACAACCCTCCTACGAGCAGTACTTC
>TRBJ2-2|-|15|TRBV6-5|few
CASSYNRGGTGELFF
TGTGCCAGCAGTTACAACAGGGGGGGCACCGGGGAGCTGTTTTTT
>TRBJ1-1|-|15|TRBV6-6|few
CASSSRGSGLTEAFF
TGTGCCAGCAGTTCTAGGGGGTCGGGTTTGACTGAAGCTTTCTTT
>TRBJ1-6|-|15|TRBV27|-
CASGELGSYNSPLHF
TGTGCCAGCGGCGAGTTGGGCTCCTATAATTCACCCCTCCACTTT
>TRBJ2-5|-|17|TRBV12-3/TRBV12-4|-
CASSFPQGLRDQETQYF
TGTGCCAGCAGTTTTCCCCAGGGCCTCAGGGACCAAGAGACCCAGTACTTC
>TRBJ2-5|-|15|TRBV5-8|-
CASSLDRSGAETQYF
TGTGCCAGCAGCTTGGACAGATCGGGGGCAGAGACCCAGTACTTC
>TRBJ2-6|-|18|TRBV20-1|-
CSARDNQERHSGANVLTF
TGCAGTGCTAGAGATAATCAGGAACGTCACTCTGGGGCCAACGTCCTGACTTTC
>TRBJ2-4|TRBD1|14|TRBV7-2|few
CASSLDRGRAIQYF
TGTGCCAGCAGCTTGGACAGGGGCCGTGCCATTCAGTACTTC
>TRBJ2-2|-|13|TRBV3-1|-
CASSHRGPGELFF
TGTGCCAGCAGCCACAGGGGACCCGGGGAGCTGTTTTTT
>TRBJ2-1|-|11|TRBV11-2|-
CASRGGETQFF
TGTGCCAGCAGGGGTGGGGAGACCCAGTTCTTC
>TRBJ2-7|TRBD2|14|TRBV29-1|few
CSVGVAGNSHEQYF
TGCAGCGTTGGCGTAGCGGGCAACTCCCACGAGCAGTACTTC
>TRBJ1-6|TRBD1|12|TRBV6-5|few
CASRGTGAPLHF
TGTGCCAGCAGAGGGACAGGGGCACCCCTCCACTTT